This passage covers 17 T cell receptor beta chains from one sample sequenced in a study of technical replicates of blood from a few donors. Produced via immunoSEQ multiplex PCR; TCRdb's table is partial and in-frame only. Of 70,000 to 95,000 clones listed, over 90% are singletons. The sample was T cells isolated from PBMCs. These receptors were taken from a human donor in good health.

The chain uses TRBV11-2 and TRBJ2-7; 7 positions agree with TRBD2. J was trimmed by 2 bases and V by 4 bases; bases with no gene match: 11. This CDR3 is 16 amino acids long. The germline V gene has CDR1 SGHAT and CDR2 FQNNGV. The CDR3 loop is CASSSLAAKTTYEQYF. In DNA form, the CDR3 reads TGTGCCAGCAGCTCCCTAGCGGCTAAAACTACCTACGAGCAGTACTTC.

This sequence joins TRBV7-9 and TRBJ2-6; D might be TRBD2 (5 bases). Germline CDR1 and CDR2: SEHNR and FQNEAQ (reference sequence). This CDR3 has 18 amino acids. V was cut by 4 bases and J by 7 bases, with 23 bases left in between. CDR3 nucleotide sequence: TGTGCCAGCAGCTCCCCAAGGGAGACGCCCGGGGAAGCCAACGTCCTGACTTTC. Residues: CASSSPRETPGEANVLTF.

The rearrangement links TRBV14 to TRBJ1-2; unclear D gene. From germline, CDR1 is SGHDN and CDR2 FVKESK. The V end lost 2 bases, the J end lost 8 bases, and 18 bases lay between the germline ends. The CDR3 spans 15 residues. The CDR3 DNA is TGTGCCAGCAGCCAACTTCTAGGATCAGTTGACGGCTACACCTTC. This gives the protein CASSQLLGSVDGYTF.

V is TRBV10-1 and J is TRBJ2-2; maybe TRBD1 (5 bases). The V gene lost 4 bases and the J gene lost 6 bases, with 15 bases spanning the gap. Germline loops: CDR1 WNHNN, CDR2 SYGVQD (reference sequence). CDR3 length: 15 residues. The CDR3 region is CASSGAGYLAGELFF. The CDR3 DNA is TGCGCCAGCAGTGGAGCAGGGTATCTAGCCGGGGAGCTGTTTTTT.

The CDR3 loop reads CASSNEPSGKGETQYF. DNA for the CDR3: TGTGCCAGCAGCAACGAACCTAGCGGGAAAGGGGAGACCCAGTACTTC. This chain joins TRBV5-4 and TRBJ2-5; TRBD2 matches at 9 bases. Germline loops: CDR1 SGHNT, CDR2 YYREEE (reference sequence). The CDR3 loop spans 16 amino acids. V was clipped by 4 bases and J by 5 bases; unmatched bases: 12.

The gene calls are TRBV5-1 and TRBJ1-4; TRBD1 matches 7 bases. After removal of 1 base from V and 3 bases from J, the junction contained 6 bases not matched to a gene. This CDR3 has 16 residues. Germline CDR1 reads SGHRS; CDR2 reads YFSETQ. DNA of the CDR3: TGCGCCAGCAGCTTGAGGGCCGGGACAGCTAATGAAAAACTGTTTTTT. Encoded protein: CASSLRAGTANEKLFF.

The rearrangement uses TRBV5-1 and TRBJ1-1; D is possibly TRBD1 (6 bases). Trimming stripped 0 bases from V and 8 bases from J, with 8 bases between. Per germline, CDR1 SGHRS and CDR2 YFSETQ. The CDR3 is 12 amino acids. This CDR3 reads CASSLGDREAFF. CDR3 bases: TGCGCCAGCAGCTTGGGAGACAGGGAAGCTTTCTTT. Based on the CDR3 plus reference TRBV5-1 and TRBJ1-1, the full variable domain is KAGVTQTPRYLIKTRGQQVTLSCSPISGHRSVSWYQQTPGQGLQFLFEYFSETQRNKGNFPGRFSGRQFSNSRSEMNVSTLELGDSALYLCASSLGDREAFFGQGTRLTVV.

The chain recombines TRBV11-2 with TRBJ2-7; weak D call: TRBD2 (6 bases). From germline, CDR1 is SGHAT and CDR2 FQNNGV. V was shortened by 5 bases and J by 5 bases, with 25 bases between the two germline ends. The CDR3 is 17 residues long. This chain's CDR3 is CASSPTGGELVIDEQYF. CDR3 coding DNA: TGTGCCAGCAGCCCTACGGGCGGGGAACTTGTCATAGACGAGCAGTACTTC.

The CDR3, as DNA: TGTGCCGGGGGGACAGGGGCGCAGACCCAGTACTTC. This gives the protein CAGGTGAQTQYF. The chain couples TRBV2 to TRBJ2-5; 10 positions match TRBD1. The CDR3 consists of 12 residues. CDR1 is SNHLY and CDR2 is FYNNEI in the germline V gene. Trimming at V came to 11 bases and at J to 6 bases, leaving 6 bases not matched to a gene.

The chain has TRBV30 and TRBJ1-5; D might be TRBD1 (6 bases). The CDR3 length is 13 residues. CDR1 is GTSNPN, CDR2 SVGIG, per germline (reference sequence). Trimming removed 3 bases at V and 2 bases at J, with 8 bases between. Here the CDR3 reads CAWRQGRNQPQHF. The CDR3 coding sequence is TGTGCCTGGAGACAGGGACGCAATCAGCCCCAGCATTTT.

The rearrangement uses TRBV4-1 and TRBJ2-1, with 7 bases identical to TRBD2. The CDR3 covers 17 residues. Germline V gene data show CDR1 as MGHRA and CDR2 as YSYEKL. The ends lost 0 bases at V and 2 bases at J; junction bases unmatched: 7. CDR3 amino acids: CASSQDRVSGPYNEQFF. DNA of the CDR3: TGCGCCAGCAGCCAAGATAGGGTTAGCGGGCCCTACAATGAGCAGTTCTTC.

The rearrangement links TRBV11-3 to TRBJ2-1, with TRBD1 matching 8 bases. This CDR3 spans 16 amino acids. Germline V gene lookup returns CDR1 SGHNT and CDR2 YENEEA. Unmatched junction bases numbered 12, after V lost 3 bases and J lost 8 bases. The CDR3 is CASSLKPGQAWDEQFF. The CDR3 DNA is TGTGCCAGCAGCTTGAAACCGGGACAGGCCTGGGATGAGCAGTTCTTC.

The V and J genes are TRBV28 and TRBJ2-7, with TRBD1 identical over 9 bases. This CDR3 contains 15 residues. Trimming took 5 bases from V and 4 from J; bases not matched to a gene: 9. Germline V CDR1 and CDR2: MDHEN, SYDVKM. CDR3 residues: CASSIRQGVRYEQYF. The DNA of the CDR3 is TGTGCCAGCAGTATTAGACAGGGGGTAAGATACGAGCAGTACTTC.

The V call is TRBV5-1, the J call TRBJ1-2, with 7 nucleotides matching TRBD1. V gave up 4 bases and J gave up 8 bases; unmatched junction bases: 14. The CDR3 runs to 15 residues. Germline CDR1 and CDR2: SGHRS and YFSETQ. The chain's CDR3 is CASSIPKTGIEGYTF. In DNA form, the CDR3 reads TGCGCCAGCAGCATTCCAAAGACAGGGATTGAAGGCTACACCTTC.

The chain joins TRBV27 to TRBJ2-1; 7 bases fit TRBD2. CDR3 length equals 14 residues. With V trimmed by 5 bases and J by 3 bases, 4 bases remained unmatched. Germline V lookup: CDR1 MNHEY, CDR2 SMNVEV (reference sequence). The CDR3 DNA follows: TGTGCCAGCAGTCCGACGGGGGGCTACAATGAGCAGTTCTTC. Translated: CASSPTGGYNEQFF.

CDR3 sequence (DNA): TGTGCCAGCAGTGACGCAGTCGTCTCCTACGAGCAGTACTTC. Translating gives CASSDAVVSYEQYF. This sequence joins TRBV2 and TRBJ2-7; D not certain. This CDR3 has 14 amino acids. V lost 3 bases and J lost 0, with 9 bases in between. Germline CDR1 is SNHLY and CDR2 is FYNNEI.

V and J are TRBV5-4 and TRBJ1-5; 10 bases match TRBD1. Per the germline V gene, CDR1 is SGHNT and CDR2 is YYREEE (reference sequence). The CDR3 has 15 residues. V was clipped by 4 bases and J by 1 base; unmatched bases: 2. The CDR3 bases are TGTGCCAGCAGCCCGGGACAGGGGAGCAATCAGCCCCAGCATTTT. Protein: CASSPGQGSNQPQHF.